Each of the 31 T cell receptor beta chains below was sequenced from the same sample in a study of PD-1 blockade in classical Hodgkin lymphoma. TCRdb's table, derived via immunoSEQ multiplex PCR, lists solely in-frame clones and lacks some. There are approximately 26,000 clones in the sample; 60% to 85% occur only once, and nearly 8% lies in the top ten. Relapse was seen in all patients after autologous stem cell transplantation, and brentuximab vedotin exposure was variable. This material consisted of peripheral blood mononuclear cells (PBMCs), taken before the second cycle of nivolumab. These TCRs come from a human donor with classical Hodgkin lymphoma.

V is TRBV11-2 and J is TRBJ2-3; D is uncertain. The CDR3 has 16 amino acids. V was shortened by 0 bases and J by 2 bases, with 12 bases between the two germline ends. CDR1 and CDR2 from the germline V gene are SGHAT and FQNNGV. The CDR3 bases are TGTGCCAGCAGCTTAGAGGGTTACAGCGACACAGATACGCAGTATTTT. Translation: CASSLEGYSDTDTQYF.

J is TRBJ2-5 and V is TRBV5-1; 9 nucleotides match TRBD2. Germline values: CDR1 SGHRS, CDR2 YFSETQ. The CDR3 totals 17 residues. The V gene end was trimmed by 4 bases and the J gene end by 0 bases; junction bases not matched to a gene: 10. As DNA, the CDR3 is TGCGCCAGCAGCCACCGGACTAGCGTGACGTACCAAGAGACCCAGTACTTC. Translated: CASSHRTSVTYQETQYF.

This chain joins TRBV4-1 and TRBJ2-2; D not certain. Trimming removed 10 bases from V and 4 bases from J, with 16 bases in between. This CDR3 region has 14 residues. Germline values: CDR1 MGHRA, CDR2 YSYEKL. The DNA of the CDR3 is TGCGCCACGAGCAAAAGGACGATCACCGGGGAGCTGTTTTTT. It is translated as CATSKRTITGELFF.

This clone occurred once. V and J are TRBV6-1 and TRBJ2-7; the match to TRBD2 covers 13 bases. With V trimmed by 5 bases and J by 7 bases, 8 bases remained unmatched. The germline V gene has CDR1 MNHNS and CDR2 SASEGT. The CDR3 is 15 amino acids. CDR3 nucleotides: TGTGCCAGCAGTACCGGACTAGCGGGAGTGGGTGAGCAGTACTTC. This sequence encodes CASSTGLAGVGEQYF.

This clone appeared a single time. The chain couples TRBV27 to TRBJ2-3; 11 nucleotides line up with TRBD2. Germline CDR1 reads MNHEY; CDR2 reads SMNVEV (reference sequence). This CDR3 spans 15 amino acids. With V trimmed by 5 bases and J by 6 bases, 7 bases remained unmatched. Here the CDR3 DNA reads TGTGCCAGCAGTATAGCGGGAGGGCAAGTGGATACGCAGTATTTT. Translating it yields CASSIAGGQVDTQYF.

The chain recombines TRBV30 with TRBJ2-5; D call uncertain. Germline V lookup: CDR1 GTSNPN, CDR2 SVGIG (reference sequence). The CDR3 extends over 10 amino acids. The CDR3 sequence is CEVYAETQYF. The CDR3, as DNA: TGTGAGGTATACGCTGAGACCCAGTACTTC.

The gene calls are TRBV2 and TRBJ1-1; D unclear. Germline assignment: CDR1 SNHLY and CDR2 FYNNEI. CDR3 size: 11 residues. Between the trimmed V and J ends, which lost 5 bases and 8 bases, there was a span of 9 bases. The CDR3 loop reads CASSYNQEAFF. CDR3 DNA sequence: TGTGCCAGCAGTTACAATCAAGAAGCTTTCTTT.

The rearrangement links TRBV6-1 to TRBJ2-5; D is undetermined. The length of the CDR3 is 10 residues. V was cut by 8 bases and J by 2 bases, with 3 bases left in between. CDR1 and CDR2 from the germline V gene are MNHNS and SASEGT. This CDR3 is CASQQETQYF. CDR3 DNA: TGTGCCAGCCAACAAGAGACCCAGTACTTC.

The chain is built from TRBV11-3 and TRBJ2-1; 7 nucleotides agree with TRBD2. This CDR3 comprises 19 residues. Germline-derived CDR1 and CDR2 are SGHNT and YENEEA. Losses at the gene ends were 0 bases for V and 6 bases for J; bases not matched to a gene: 17. The CDR3 DNA reads as TGTGCCAGCAGCTTAGATCACCTCGGGGCGGGAGTTTTCCGCAATGAGCAGTTCTTC. Protein product: CASSLDHLGAGVFRNEQFF.

The chain carries TRBV18 and TRBJ1-1; D is unclear. The CDR3 is 13 amino acids. V was trimmed by 10 bases and J by 0 bases, leaving 12 bases between them. Germline V gives CDR1 KGHSH, CDR2 LQKENI. The CDR3, as DNA: TGTGCCACGATGGACGGGATGAACACTGAAGCTTTCTTT. The encoded protein is CATMDGMNTEAFF.

The chain has TRBV7-9 and TRBJ1-1; weak D call: TRBD1 (5 bases). V was trimmed by 3 bases and J by 6 bases, leaving 11 bases between them. This CDR3 is built from 13 residues. CDR1 and CDR2 (germline): SEHNR, FQNEAQ (reference sequence). CDR3 sequence reads: CASSLGLGPEAFF. In DNA, the CDR3 is TGTGCCAGCAGCTTGGGGCTGGGTCCTGAAGCTTTCTTT.

This chain links TRBV15 with TRBJ2-5; 7 bases align to TRBD2. This CDR3 comprises 15 residues. In germline, CDR1 is LNHNV, CDR2 YYDKDF (reference sequence). V was pared by 3 bases and J by 1 base, with 5 bases of the junction left unmatched. In DNA form, the CDR3 reads TGTGCCACCAGCAGGCGGGGGACGGCCCAAGAGACCCAGTACTTC. This codes for CATSRRGTAQETQYF. Variable domain in full (rest from reference TRBV15 and TRBJ2-5): DAMVIQNPRYQVTQFGKPVTLSCSQTLNHNVMYWYQQKSSQAPKLLFHYYDKDFNNEADTPDNFQSRRPNTSFCFLDIRSPGLGDTAMYLCATSRRGTAQETQYFGPGTRLLVL.

This clone was observed a handful of times. The rearrangement links TRBV14 to TRBJ1-1, with a tentative D call TRBD1 (6 bases). V was clipped by 4 bases and J by 1 base, with 7 bases between them. Per germline, CDR1 SGHDN and CDR2 FVKESK. The length of the CDR3 is 13 residues. The DNA of the CDR3 is TGTGCCAGCAGCCTACAGGGGAACACTGAAGCTTTCTTT. This sequence encodes CASSLQGNTEAFF. Drawing the rest from reference TRBV14 and TRBJ1-1, the complete variable domain is EAGVTQFPSHSVIEKGQTVTLRCDPISGHDNLYWYRRVMGKEIKFLLHFVKESKQDESGMPNNRFLAERTGGTYSTLKVQPAELEDSGVYFCASSLQGNTEAFFGQGTRLTVV.

This clone is medium-sized within its sample. The J gene is TRBJ1-5, the V gene TRBV23-1; D gene ambiguous. TRBV23-1 counts as an open reading frame of uncertain function. V was pared by 1 base and J by 3 bases, with 13 bases between. This CDR3 contains 16 residues. The CDR3 region has the DNA TGCGCCAGCAGTCAATGGCGCCGGGCCCCCAATCAGCCCCAGCATTTT. It is translated as CASSQWRRAPNQPQHF.

The chain employs TRBV29-1 and TRBJ2-5; 11 bases are a match to TRBD1. V trimming: 8 bases; J trimming: 9 bases; junction bases outside the gene matches: 5. Germline CDR1 is SQVTM and CDR2 is ANQGSEA. There are 11 residues in the CDR3. For the CDR3, the DNA is TGCAGCCCTGGGGGACAGGGGGCCCAGTACTTC. It translates to CSPGGQGAQYF.

The genes are TRBV7-2 and TRBJ2-7; weak D call: TRBD1 (6 bases). Germline values: CDR1 SGHTA, CDR2 FQGNSA. V dropped 5 bases and J dropped 2 bases, with 16 bases sitting between them. The CDR3 runs to 15 residues. The DNA of the CDR3 is TGTGCCAGCAGCGCAAGAACAGGGCTTACCTACGAGCAGTACTTC. Its translation is CASSARTGLTYEQYF.

A word on this clone: Other nucleotide sequences from this sample produce the same CDR3. The V and J genes are TRBV5-1 and TRBJ2-5; 14 bases agree with TRBD2. This CDR3 contains 15 residues. CDR1 and CDR2 (germline): SGHRS, YFSETQ. Trimming at V came to 4 bases and at J to 4 bases, leaving 3 bases not matched to a gene. CDR3 nucleotide sequence: TGCGCCAGCAGCCCGGGACTAGCGGGAGTAGAGACCCAGTACTTC. As protein: CASSPGLAGVETQYF.

Only a few counts were recorded for this clone. The rearrangement uses TRBV29-1 and TRBJ2-3; 7 nucleotides match TRBD2. With V trimmed by 3 bases and J by 5 bases, 8 bases remained unmatched. The V gene's germline CDR1 is SQVTM and CDR2 ANQGSEA. The CDR3 consists of 14 residues. CDR3 in amino acids: CSVERREFLDTQYF. CDR3 nucleotide sequence: TGCAGCGTTGAGCGGCGGGAGTTCTTAGATACGCAGTATTTT.

CDR3 region: CASSYRDGRGEGWEQFF. In DNA, the CDR3 is TGTGCCAGCAGCTACCGGGATGGCCGAGGTGAAGGATGGGAGCAGTTCTTC. V gene TRBV9 combines with J gene TRBJ2-1, with TRBD2 as a possible D gene (5 bases). The germline CDR1 and CDR2 sequences are SGDLS and YYNGEE. V lost 4 bases, J lost 10 bases, and 27 bases lay in between. The CDR3 covers 17 residues.

The gene calls are TRBV28 and TRBJ1-1; TRBD1 might be the D (5 bases). From germline, CDR1 is MDHEN and CDR2 SYDVKM. The CDR3 sequence is 13 residues long. Deletions cut 2 bases from V and 13 bases from J, with 17 bases between. This CDR3 is CASSLPGARRVFF. As DNA, the CDR3 is TGTGCCAGCAGTTTACCCGGGGCAAGGCGTGTTTTCTTT.

Notes on this clone: Different DNA sequences within this sample yield the same CDR3. The chain employs TRBV6-5 and TRBJ1-2, with D tentatively TRBD1 (5 bases). CDR1 MNHEY and CDR2 SVGAGI come from the germline V gene. The CDR3 is made up of 13 amino acids. The germline V and J ends were trimmed by 6 bases and 2 bases, with 10 bases remaining between them. The CDR3 here is CASRNAGNYGYTF. The CDR3 bases are TGTGCCAGCAGAAACGCAGGGAACTATGGCTACACCTTC.

The chain couples TRBV13 to TRBJ1-3; 8 bases align to TRBD1. The CDR3 consists of 14 residues. CDR1 is PRHDT and CDR2 is FYEKMQ in the germline V gene (reference sequence). V shed 4 bases and J 4 bases; nucleotides not matched to a gene: 3. This CDR3 is CASSSRTGGNTIYF. CDR3 bases: TGTGCCAGCAGCTCAAGGACAGGGGGAAACACCATATATTTT.

This clone has just one count. The CDR3 region is CASSDSTSSGHAHRPSYEQYF. Here the CDR3 DNA reads TGTGCCAGCAGTGACTCCACATCTTCGGGACACGCCCATAGGCCTTCCTACGAGCAGTACTTC. The chain recombines TRBV6-4 with TRBJ2-7; D is possibly TRBD1 (6 bases). The CDR3 runs 21 residues. Germline values: CDR1 MRHNA, CDR2 SNTAGT. V was pared by 0 bases and J by 1 base, with 28 bases between.

This clone showed up just once. This sequence joins TRBV15 and TRBJ2-6, with D possibly TRBD1 on 5 matching bases. This CDR3 region has 17 residues. Germline V gene lookup returns CDR1 LNHNV and CDR2 YYDKDF (reference sequence). Trimming cost V 0 bases and J 4 bases, with 13 bases left between them. DNA of the CDR3: TGTGCCACCAGCAGAGATCGGGCAGGGCCAGGGGCCAACGTCCTGACTTTC. It is translated as CATSRDRAGPGANVLTF.

CDR3 nucleotide sequence: TGTGCCAGCCGCCCCCCTTTCCTGAGCAATCAGCCCCAGCATTTT. It translates to CASRPPFLSNQPQHF. This chain links TRBV6-1 with TRBJ1-5; D gene uncertain. The CDR3 runs 15 residues. Trimming pared 8 bases from V and 1 base from J, leaving 15 bases between. The germline gives CDR1 MNHNS, CDR2 SASEGT.

This chain uses TRBV5-1 with TRBJ2-7; unclear D gene. The germline V gene has CDR1 SGHRS and CDR2 YFSETQ. This CDR3 spans 18 amino acids. The germline V and J ends were trimmed by 3 bases and 3 bases, with 25 bases remaining between them. As DNA, the CDR3 is TGCGCCAGCAGCTGGTCCCTGGCAGGCGCCGAAACCGGCTACGAGCAGTACTTC. Its translation: CASSWSLAGAETGYEQYF.

This clone was counted between two and nine times. The J gene is TRBJ1-1, the V gene TRBV6-1; D might be TRBD1 (5 bases). The CDR3 has 13 amino acids. The V and J ends lost 8 bases and 3 bases respectively, with 13 bases between them. In germline, CDR1 is MNHNS, CDR2 SASEGT. This CDR3 reads CASVGRAHTEAFF. CDR3 DNA: TGTGCCAGCGTTGGCAGGGCCCACACTGAAGCTTTCTTT.

The chain employs TRBV5-1 and TRBJ1-1, with D hard to call. Trimming cost V 0 bases and J 0 bases, with 9 bases left between them. CDR1 and CDR2 (germline): SGHRS, YFSETQ. The CDR3 runs to 15 residues. The CDR3 bases are TGCGCCAGCAGCTTGGTAGGCACAATGAACACTGAAGCTTTCTTT. This gives the protein CASSLVGTMNTEAFF.

This clone was found once. Other DNA sequences from this sample encode an identical CDR3 as well. V is TRBV19 and J is TRBJ1-5, with D unclear. V was trimmed by 1 base and J by 0 bases, leaving 7 bases between them. The germline V gene has CDR1 LNHDA and CDR2 SQIVND (reference sequence). The CDR3 length is 15 residues. The CDR3 protein is CASSIGQHSNQPQHF. The CDR3 DNA sequence: TGTGCCAGTAGTATAGGGCAGCATAGCAATCAGCCCCAGCATTTT.

With regard to this clone: The junction does not match germline at one end; this may be a read error. The chain links TRBV10-3 to TRBJ2-2, with 7 nucleotides matching TRBD1. The length of the CDR3 is 13 residues. CDR1 and CDR2 (germline): ENHRY, SYGVKD. The CDR3 DNA follows: TGCGCCGCGAACAGGGGCAACACCGGGGAGCTGTTTTTT. This codes for CAANRGNTGELFF.

V gene TRBV7-8 combines with J gene TRBJ2-7; 7 bases are shared with TRBD2. Germline V gives CDR1 SGHVS, CDR2 FQNEAQ. This CDR3 has 14 amino acids. J gave up 2 bases and V 9 bases, and 10 bases lay outside the gene matches. The CDR3 nucleotides read TGTGCCAGTCTCCCTTTCCGGGGGGCCTACGAGCAGTACTTC. Protein product: CASLPFRGAYEQYF.